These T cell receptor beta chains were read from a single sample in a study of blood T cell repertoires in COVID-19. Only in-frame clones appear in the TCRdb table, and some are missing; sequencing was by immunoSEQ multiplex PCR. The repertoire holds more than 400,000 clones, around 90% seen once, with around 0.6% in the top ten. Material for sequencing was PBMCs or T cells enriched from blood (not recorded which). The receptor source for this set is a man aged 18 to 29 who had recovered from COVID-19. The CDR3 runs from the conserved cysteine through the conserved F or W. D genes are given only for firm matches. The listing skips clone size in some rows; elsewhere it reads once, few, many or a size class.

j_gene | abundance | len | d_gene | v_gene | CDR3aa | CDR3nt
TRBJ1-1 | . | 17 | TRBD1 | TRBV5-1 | CASTRDRGPLTFTEAFF | TGCGCCAGCACCCGGGACAGGGGGCCCCTAACCTTCACTGAAGCTTTCTTT
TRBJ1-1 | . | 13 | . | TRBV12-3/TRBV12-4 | CASSSGRGTEAFF | TGTGCCAGCAGTTCTGGCCGGGGCACTGAAGCTTTCTTT
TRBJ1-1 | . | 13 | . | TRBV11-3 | CASSRGEKTEAFF | TGTGCCAGCAGTCGGGGGGAGAAGACTGAAGCTTTCTTT
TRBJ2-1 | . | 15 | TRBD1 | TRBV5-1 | CASAASGQGAHEQFF | TGCGCCAGCGCAGCCTCCGGACAGGGGGCCCATGAGCAGTTCTTC
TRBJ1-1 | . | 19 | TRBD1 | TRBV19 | CASSRSGGPIFSMNTEAFF | TGTGCCAGTAGTCGGTCAGGGGGGCCCATTTTTTCGATGAACACTGAAGCTTTCTTT
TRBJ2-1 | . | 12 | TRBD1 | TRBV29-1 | CSVGQGWNEQFF | TGCAGCGTTGGACAGGGGTGGAATGAGCAGTTCTTC
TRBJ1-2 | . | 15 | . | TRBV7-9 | CASSLPLREGYGYTF | TGTGCCAGCAGCTTACCTCTCAGGGAAGGCTATGGCTACACCTTC
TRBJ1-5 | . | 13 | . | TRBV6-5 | CASRRQYNQPQHF | TGTGCCAGCAGGAGACAGTACAATCAGCCCCAGCATTTT
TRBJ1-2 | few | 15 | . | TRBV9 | CASSVRDSDNYGYTF | TGTGCCAGCAGCGTCCGGGACTCCGACAACTATGGCTACACCTTC
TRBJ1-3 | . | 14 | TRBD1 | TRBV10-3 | CAIFPGGSGNTIYF | TGTGCCATCTTCCCAGGGGGGTCTGGAAACACCATATATTTT
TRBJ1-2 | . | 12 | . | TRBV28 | CASNRKSYGYTF | TGTGCCAGCAATCGTAAGAGCTATGGCTACACCTTC
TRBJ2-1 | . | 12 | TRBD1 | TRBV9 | CASSTRQGALFF | TGTGCCAGCAGCACAAGACAGGGGGCCTTGTTCTTC
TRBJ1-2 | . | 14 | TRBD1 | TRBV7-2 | CASSFDRGYGGYTF | TGTGCCAGCAGCTTTGACAGGGGATACGGTGGCTACACCTTC
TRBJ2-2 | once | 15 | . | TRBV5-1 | CASSFGSSNTGELFF | TGCGCCAGCAGCTTTGGTAGCTCGAACACCGGGGAGCTGTTTTTT
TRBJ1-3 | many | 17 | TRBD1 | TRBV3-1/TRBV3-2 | CASSQGETGRPGNTIYF | TGTGCCAGCAGCCAAGGGGAGACAGGGCGTCCTGGAAACACCATATATTTT
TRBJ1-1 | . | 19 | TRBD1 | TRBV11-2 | CASSRDLRDRARVSTEAFF | TGTGCCAGCAGCCGAGATCTCCGGGACAGGGCTCGGGTGAGCACTGAAGCTTTCTTT
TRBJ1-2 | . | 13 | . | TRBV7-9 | CASSPPQGAGYTF | TGTGCCAGCAGCCCGCCACAGGGTGCTGGCTACACCTTC
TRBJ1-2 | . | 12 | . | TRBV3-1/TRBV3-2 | CASSQDPGGYTF | TGTGCCAGCAGCCAAGATCCAGGGGGCTACACCTTC
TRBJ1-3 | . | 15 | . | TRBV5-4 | CASSSYLSSGNTIYF | TGTGCCAGCAGCTCCTACTTAAGCTCTGGAAACACCATATATTTT
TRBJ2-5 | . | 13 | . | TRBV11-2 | CASSQGNRETQYF | TGTGCCAGCAGCCAGGGTAACCGAGAGACCCAGTACTTC
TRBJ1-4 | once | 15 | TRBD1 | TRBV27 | CASSSIQGAEEKLFF | TGTGCCAGCAGTTCTATACAGGGGGCTGAGGAAAAACTGTTTTTT
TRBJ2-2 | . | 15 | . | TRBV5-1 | CASSLRDRNTGELFF | TGCGCCAGCAGCTTAAGAGACAGGAACACCGGGGAGCTGTTTTTT
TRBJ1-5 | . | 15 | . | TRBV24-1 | CATSDTGQLNQPQHF | TGTGCCACCAGTGACACAGGGCAACTCAATCAGCCCCAGCATTTT
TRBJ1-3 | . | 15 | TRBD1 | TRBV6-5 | CASSLDRGSGNTIYF | TGTGCCAGCAGTCTGGACAGGGGCTCTGGAAACACCATATATTTT
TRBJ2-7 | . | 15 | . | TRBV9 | CASSVDSSGYYEQYF | TGTGCCAGCAGCGTAGATTCTTCAGGCTACTACGAGCAGTACTTC
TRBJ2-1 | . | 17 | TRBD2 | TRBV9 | CASSAGLAESSYNEQFF | TGTGCCAGCAGCGCCGGACTAGCGGAGAGCTCCTACAATGAGCAGTTCTTC
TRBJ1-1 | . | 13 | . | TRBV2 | CASSQGEATEAFF | TGTGCCAGCAGTCAGGGCGAGGCTACTGAAGCTTTCTTT
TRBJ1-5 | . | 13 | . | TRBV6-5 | CASVTLAHQPQHF | TGTGCCAGCGTAACATTGGCCCATCAGCCCCAGCATTTT
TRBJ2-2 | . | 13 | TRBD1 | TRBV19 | CASGGQGAGELFF | TGTGCCAGTGGGGGACAGGGGGCCGGGGAGCTGTTTTTT
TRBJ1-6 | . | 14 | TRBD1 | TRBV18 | CASSPGQGDSPLHF | TGTGCCAGCTCACCAGGACAGGGAGACTCACCCCTCCACTTT
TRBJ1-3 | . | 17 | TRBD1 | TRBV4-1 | CASSHPLRDRGQNTIYF | TGCGCCAGCAGCCATCCCCTCCGGGACAGGGGGCAGAACACCATATATTTT
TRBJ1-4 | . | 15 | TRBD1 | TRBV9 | CASSPPGGLNEKLFF | TGTGCCAGCAGCCCCCCAGGGGGTTTAAATGAAAAACTGTTTTTT
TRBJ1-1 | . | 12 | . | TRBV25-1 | CASSDPPREAFF | TGTGCCAGCAGTGACCCCCCCAGGGAAGCTTTCTTT
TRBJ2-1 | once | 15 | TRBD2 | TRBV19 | CASSLPSGSYNEQFF | TGTGCCAGTAGCCTCCCTAGCGGCTCCTACAATGAGCAGTTCTTC
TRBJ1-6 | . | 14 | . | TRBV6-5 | CASSLTAENSLLHF | TGTGCCAGCAGTTTAACAGCGGAGAATTCACTCCTCCACTTT
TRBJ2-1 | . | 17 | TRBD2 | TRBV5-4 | CASSLDSGGPTYNEQFF | TGTGCCAGCAGCTTGGATAGCGGGGGACCAACCTACAATGAGCAGTTCTTC
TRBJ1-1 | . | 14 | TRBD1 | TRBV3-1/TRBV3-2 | CASSLSGTGLEAFF | TGTGCCAGCAGCCTCTCAGGGACAGGGCTTGAAGCTTTCTTT
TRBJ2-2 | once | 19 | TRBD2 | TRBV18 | CASSPPPSGGALRTGELFF | TGTGCCAGCTCACCCCCCCCTAGCGGGGGGGCCTTGCGCACCGGGGAGCTGTTTTTT
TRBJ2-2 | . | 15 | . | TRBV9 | CASSPGGKNTGELFF | TGTGCCAGCAGCCCAGGGGGGAAGAACACCGGGGAGCTGTTTTTT
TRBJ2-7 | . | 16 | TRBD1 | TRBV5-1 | CASSPRRTGDSYEQYF | TGCGCCAGCAGCCCCCGTAGGACAGGGGATTCCTACGAGCAGTACTTC
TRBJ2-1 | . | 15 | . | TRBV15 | CATSRQTVSYNEQFF | TGTGCCACCAGCAGACAGACAGTTTCCTACAATGAGCAGTTCTTC
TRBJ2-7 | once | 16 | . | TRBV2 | CASSDADYQELDEQYF | TGTGCCAGCAGTGACGCGGACTACCAAGAACTGGACGAGCAGTACTTC
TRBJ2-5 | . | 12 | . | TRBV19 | CASSPSIETQYF | TGTGCCAGTAGTCCCTCTATAGAGACCCAGTACTTC
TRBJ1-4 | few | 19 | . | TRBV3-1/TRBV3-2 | CASSQDYPTGYGTNEKLFF | TGTGCCAGCAGCCAAGATTACCCTACAGGGTATGGAACTAATGAAAAACTGTTTTTT
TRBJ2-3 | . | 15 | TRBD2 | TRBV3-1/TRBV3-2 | CASSSLAGVADTQYF | TGTGCCAGCAGCTCACTAGCGGGAGTTGCAGATACGCAGTATTTT
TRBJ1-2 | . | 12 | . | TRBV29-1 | CSTRLPEYGYTF | TGCAGCACTCGCTTGCCTGAATATGGCTACACCTTC
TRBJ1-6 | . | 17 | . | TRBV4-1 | CASSQGRISSYNSPLHF | TGCGCCAGCAGCCAAGGGAGGATCAGCTCCTATAATTCACCCCTCCACTTT
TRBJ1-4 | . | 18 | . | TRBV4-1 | CASSQGRGRGRLNEKLFF | TGCGCCAGCAGCCAAGGACGTGGGAGAGGGAGGCTAAATGAAAAACTGTTTTTT
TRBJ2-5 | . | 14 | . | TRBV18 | CASSPSRDQETQYF | TGTGCCAGCTCACCAAGCAGGGACCAAGAGACCCAGTACTTC
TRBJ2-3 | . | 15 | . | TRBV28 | CASSPLADLTDTQYF | TGTGCCAGCAGTCCTTTAGCCGACCTCACAGATACGCAGTATTTT